This TCR beta chain is from a study of T cell repertoires in cytomegalovirus infection. Turning to the study itself: Peptides in the study included HLA-C-restricted and HLA-B-restricted CMV epitopes. Public TCR beta signatures provided an indication of both CMV infection and a matching HLA type.

Turning to this clonotype: Its target is unknown.

Germline assignment: CDR1 MNHEY and CDR2 SMNVEV (reference sequence). V was clipped by 6 bases and J by 4 bases, with 22 bases between them. The CDR3 totals 17 residues. In TCRdb, the reads were re-called with MiXCR into one record per CDR3 protein. The profile shows 600,000 to 700,000 distinct CDR3 sequences, roughly 36% of them singletons. Whole-study findings and limits: The ex vivo response was dominated by HLA-C-restricted CMV-specific TCR beta clonotypes. Based on cumulative public TCR beta family frequency, carriers of CMV plus the relevant HLA were identified.

The receptor was isolated from a human donor in good health (CMV status not recorded). Some clones in this sample may be carry-over from other donors' samples. The rearrangement joins TRBV27 to TRBJ2-1; D is perhaps TRBD1 (7 bases). The starting material was cultured PBMCs, obtained from culture after CMV antigen stimulation. CDR3 residues: CASSRHRRGTDYNEQFF. CDR3 in DNA: TGTGCCAGCAGCCGTCATCGGAGGGGGACAGATTACAATGAGCAGTTCTTC.